These 20 T cell receptor beta chains were sequenced from one sample in a study of blood T cell repertoires in COVID-19. Produced via immunoSEQ multiplex PCR; TCRdb's table is partial and in-frame only. The sample contains 150,000 to 200,000 clones, roughly 88% of which appear only once. Material for sequencing was PBMCs or T cells enriched from blood (not recorded which). These receptors were collected from a man between 70 and 80 years old who had been exposed to COVID-19.

The chain links TRBV11-3 to TRBJ2-5; unclear D gene. The germline V and J ends were trimmed by 4 bases and 2 bases, with 2 bases remaining between them. This CDR3 has 11 amino acids. The V gene's germline CDR1 is SGHNT and CDR2 YENEEA. The CDR3 bases are TGTGCCAGCAGCTCACAAGAGACCCAGTACTTC. It yields the protein CASSSQETQYF.

This clone came up a few times. This chain connects TRBV30 to TRBJ1-5; 7 bases align to TRBD1. The germline V gene has CDR1 GTSNPN and CDR2 SVGIG (reference sequence). V lost 3 bases, J lost 2 bases, and 4 bases stayed unmatched. The CDR3 is 14 amino acids. The CDR3, as DNA: TGTGCCTGGAGCGCTACAGGGGGCAATCAGCCCCAGCATTTT. This translates into CAWSATGGNQPQHF.

This rearrangement joins TRBV9 to TRBJ2-1; 13 nucleotides match TRBD2. Germline V gene sequence: CDR1 SGDLS, CDR2 YYNGEE. The CDR3 loop spans 16 amino acids. V lost 0 bases and J lost 9; bases outside the gene matches: 6. This CDR3 reads CASSVGGLAGVTEQFF. The CDR3, as DNA: TGTGCCAGCAGCGTAGGTGGACTAGCGGGGGTGACTGAGCAGTTCTTC. The whole variable domain, filled in from reference TRBV9 and TRBJ2-1, reads DSGVTQTPKHLITATGQRVTLRCSPRSGDLSVYWYQQSLDQGLQFLIQYYNGEERAKGNILERFSAQQFPDLHSELNLSSLELGDSALYFCASSVGGLAGVTEQFFGPGTRLTVL.

The V gene is TRBV7-9, the J gene TRBJ1-5; possibly TRBD1 for D (5 bases). The CDR3 is 14 residues long. Trimming stripped 1 base from V and 7 bases from J, with 11 bases between. In germline, CDR1 is SEHNR, CDR2 FQNEAQ (reference sequence). The CDR3 is CASSLGGGWQPQHF. The CDR3 nucleotides are TGTGCCAGCAGCTTAGGCGGGGGTTGGCAGCCCCAGCATTTT.

The chain recombines TRBV19 with TRBJ1-2; 7 bases fit TRBD1. With 4 bases clipped from V and 10 bases from J, the junction kept 9 bases outside the gene matches. This CDR3 is built from 13 residues. Germline CDR1 LNHDA, CDR2 SQIVND (reference sequence). The CDR3 DNA follows: TGTGCCAGTAGTACCCGACAGGGTAGAGACTACACCTTC. Encoded protein: CASSTRQGRDYTF. Full variable domain (missing parts from reference TRBV19 and TRBJ1-2): DGGITQSPKYLFRKEGQNVTLSCEQNLNHDAMYWYRQDPGQGLRLIYYSQIVNDFQKGDIAEGYSVSREKKESFPLTVTSAQKNPTAFYLCASSTRQGRDYTFGSGTRLTVV.

This clone appeared once. This chain links TRBV9 with TRBJ2-2; a weak D match, TRBD2 (5 bases). The CDR3 spans 15 residues. Germline V gives CDR1 SGDLS, CDR2 YYNGEE. V gave up 1 base and J gave up 0 bases, with 7 bases separating them. The CDR3 region is CASSVLLANTGELFF. For the CDR3, the DNA is TGTGCCAGCAGCGTACTACTAGCGAACACCGGGGAGCTGTTTTTT.

The genes are TRBV29-1 and TRBJ1-1; D ambiguous. The CDR3 sequence is 12 residues long. Germline V lookup: CDR1 SQVTM, CDR2 ANQGSEA. V lost 7 bases, J lost 9 bases, and 18 bases lay in between. The CDR3 coding sequence is TGCAGCGCCCCCGTTAGCGATGAAAAAGCTTTCTTT. Its translation: CSAPVSDEKAFF.

This clone showed up just a few times. The chain recombines TRBV5-1 with TRBJ1-4; no clear D gene. CDR1 is SGHRS and CDR2 is YFSETQ in the germline V gene. The V gene lost 7 bases and the J gene lost 10 bases, with 11 bases spanning the gap. This CDR3 spans 11 amino acids. CDR3 region: CASGLAGKLFF. CDR3 coding DNA: TGCGCCAGCGGATTAGCCGGAAAACTGTTTTTT.

J is TRBJ2-2 and V is TRBV3-1 (or the pseudogene TRBV3-2); maybe TRBD1 (5 bases). Germline CDR1 LGHDT, CDR2 YNNKEL (reference sequence). V was trimmed by 4 bases and J by 7 bases, leaving 7 bases between them. The CDR3 loop spans 12 amino acids. The DNA for the CDR3 is TGTGCCAGCAGCCCAGGGTTCGGGGAGCTGTTTTTT. It codes for CASSPGFGELFF.

J is TRBJ2-5 and V is TRBV7-2, with D possibly being TRBD2 (6 bases). Germline CDR1 reads SGHTA; CDR2 reads FQGNSA. V was shortened by 0 bases and J by 1 base, with 12 bases between the two germline ends. This CDR3 contains 16 residues. The CDR3 is CASSLAQLAPQETQYF. The CDR3 nucleotides read TGTGCCAGCAGCTTAGCGCAACTAGCCCCCCAAGAGACCCAGTACTTC.

The chain has TRBV28 and TRBJ2-5; 7 nucleotides agree with TRBD1. V shed 6 bases and J 5 bases; nucleotides not matched to a gene: 15. Germline lookup yields CDR1 MDHEN and CDR2 SYDVKM. This CDR3 comprises 16 residues. Written as DNA, the CDR3 is TGTGCCAGCAGCTCCGAAGGGGGCGCTGGAAGGGAGACCCAGTACTTC. This encodes CASSSEGGAGRETQYF.

The DNA for the CDR3 is TGTGCCAGCAGTTACCCAGGGGCAATCTCCTACAATGAGCAGTTCTTC. Its protein is CASSYPGAISYNEQFF. The chain combines TRBV6-2 or TRBV6-3 with TRBJ2-1; D is perhaps TRBD1 (6 bases). V dropped 2 bases and J dropped 0 bases, with 11 bases sitting between them. The CDR3 sequence is 16 residues long. Per the germline V gene, CDR1 is MNHEY and CDR2 is SVGEGT.

The V gene is TRBV7-9, the J gene TRBJ2-5; 10 nucleotides line up with TRBD1. CDR3 length: 14 amino acids. Trimming at V came to 3 bases and at J to 5 bases, leaving 3 bases not matched to a gene. CDR1 and CDR2 (germline): SEHNR, FQNEAQ (reference sequence). CDR3 in DNA: TGTGCCAGCAGCTTGACAGGGGGCAGGGAGACCCAGTACTTC. It translates to CASSLTGGRETQYF.

This chain joins TRBV7-2 and TRBJ2-7; D possibly corresponds to TRBD2 (5 bases). Deletions cut 3 bases from V and 0 bases from J, with 6 bases between. The CDR3 is made up of 13 amino acids. Germline lookup yields CDR1 SGHTA and CDR2 FQGNSA. The CDR3 region is CASSLRDSYEQYF. CDR3 coding DNA: TGTGCCAGCAGCTTGAGGGACTCCTACGAGCAGTACTTC.

The rearrangement links TRBV27 to TRBJ2-1, with 8 bases matching TRBD2. CDR1 and CDR2 (germline): MNHEY, SMNVEV (reference sequence). There are 15 residues in the CDR3. V lost 6 bases to trimming and J lost 3 bases; unmatched junction nucleotides: 7. Here the CDR3 DNA reads TGTGCCAGCAGGTACCTCGGGACTAGCTACAATGAGCAGTTCTTC. Protein: CASRYLGTSYNEQFF.

The V and J genes are TRBV3-1 (or the pseudogene TRBV3-2) and TRBJ1-5; 7 bases map to TRBD1. Germline V gene lookup returns CDR1 LGHDT and CDR2 YNNKEL (reference sequence). This CDR3 comprises 15 residues. V dropped 2 bases and J dropped 11; count of bases not matched to a gene: 12. Here the CDR3 DNA reads TGTGCCAGCAGCCAAAGAACAGGGGATGGGGCGGCCCAGCATTTT. This sequence encodes CASSQRTGDGAAQHF.

The rearrangement joins TRBV20-1 to TRBJ1-2; D is perhaps TRBD1 (5 bases). The germline V gene encodes CDR1 DFQATT and CDR2 SNEGSKA (reference sequence). Trimming shortened V by 4 bases and J by 2 bases, and 5 bases separated the two germline ends. The CDR3 extends over 11 amino acids. DNA of the CDR3: TGCAGTGCTAAGGGGAACTATGGCTACACCTTC. Protein sequence: CSAKGNYGYTF.

This rearrangement joins TRBV30 to TRBJ1-5; D is perhaps TRBD1 (5 bases). Trimming took off 0 bases at V and 4 bases at J, with 7 bases between the two ends. The CDR3 sequence is 13 residues long. Germline V gene lookup returns CDR1 GTSNPN and CDR2 SVGIG (reference sequence). This CDR3 is CAWSVTENQPQHF. For the CDR3, the DNA is TGTGCCTGGAGTGTGACAGAAAATCAGCCCCAGCATTTT.

The chain couples TRBV19 to TRBJ2-7; the D gene is possibly TRBD2 (5 bases). This CDR3 contains 16 residues. V lost 0 bases to trimming and J lost 3 bases, with 15 bases between them. The germline CDR1 and CDR2 sequences are LNHDA and SQIVND (reference sequence). This chain's CDR3 is CASSIEGRAGLYEQYF. In DNA, the CDR3 is TGTGCCAGTAGTATAGAAGGGCGGGCAGGACTCTACGAGCAGTACTTC.

This rearrangement joins TRBV6-5 to TRBJ1-1, with 10 bases matching TRBD1. J gave up 6 bases and V 6 bases, and 7 bases lay outside the gene matches. Germline CDR1 reads MNHEY; CDR2 reads SVGAGI. CDR3 length: 14 amino acids. The CDR3 DNA reads as TGTGCCAGCAGGGGACAGGGGAGAAGTGCTGAAGCTTTCTTT. Residues: CASRGQGRSAEAFF.